The rows below give T cell receptor beta chains drawn from one sample of a study of T cell responses to AZD1222 COVID-19 vaccine. The assay was immunoSEQ multiplex PCR, and TCRdb's table has in-frame clones only and misses some. Of 150,000 or so clones in the sample, 92% were seen once. This material consisted of peripheral blood, taken on day 0 of AZD1222 vaccination. The receptors originated from an adult in good health. CDR3s include the opening cysteine and the closing phenylalanine or tryptophan.

cdr3_aa: CASSQEGLHRGGSWQPQHF; v_call: TRBV4-3
cdr3_aa: CASSFRGGYNEQFF; v_call: TRBV7-2
cdr3_aa: CASSYSSQGGSPLHF; v_call: TRBV6-5
cdr3_aa: CASTIEGYTEAFF; v_call: TRBV6-5
cdr3_aa: CASSATVQGGLTNNEQFF; v_call: TRBV4-2
cdr3_aa: CASSPTPGQTNYEQYF; v_call: TRBV18
cdr3_aa: CASSPGLVTGELFF; v_call: TRBV6-4
cdr3_aa: CSVEEGYTF; v_call: TRBV29-1
cdr3_aa: CASKSGGEGNEQFF; v_call: TRBV28
cdr3_aa: CASSLRGGQQFF; v_call: TRBV7-3
cdr3_aa: CASNPGPSNSPLHF; v_call: TRBV19
cdr3_aa: CASSRLYGELFF; v_call: TRBV3-1/TRBV3-2
cdr3_aa: CASSSPVSGGAHSGNTIYF; v_call: TRBV7-8
cdr3_aa: CAWGTDISNQPQHF; v_call: TRBV30
cdr3_aa: CASSLESRDWNEQFF; v_call: TRBV11-2
cdr3_aa: CASSLQGTGNTIYF; v_call: TRBV11-2
cdr3_aa: CASSLGGRPAKNIQYF; v_call: TRBV7-3
cdr3_aa: CASSWRVYSPLHF; v_call: TRBV12-3/TRBV12-4
cdr3_aa: CASNDRDRLNTEAFF; v_call: TRBV27
cdr3_aa: CASSPGHISNYGYTF; v_call: TRBV28
cdr3_aa: CASSPTGRIEAFF; v_call: TRBV3-1/TRBV3-2
cdr3_aa: CASSLSLGQINSPLHF; v_call: TRBV27
cdr3_aa: CASSRSNREWTDTQYF; v_call: TRBV19
cdr3_aa: CAWADSGGAIDTQYF; v_call: TRBV30
cdr3_aa: CASSPGGSLYGYTF; v_call: TRBV5-1
cdr3_aa: CASSLTPGGYGYTF; v_call: TRBV7-3
cdr3_aa: CASSMVDFYGYTF; v_call: TRBV19
cdr3_aa: CAWSVQSSEKLFF; v_call: TRBV30
cdr3_aa: CASSEMSRQGEKLFF; v_call: TRBV6-1
cdr3_aa: CASSHGFGELFF; v_call: TRBV6-2/TRBV6-3
cdr3_aa: CASSTTGQRGAYEQYF; v_call: TRBV7-2
cdr3_aa: CASSAPLGREEKLFF; v_call: TRBV9
cdr3_aa: CASSDVGFEQFF; v_call: TRBV10-1
cdr3_aa: CASSYSGGTNEKLFF; v_call: TRBV6-5
cdr3_aa: CASSLERWDRVVTLHF; v_call: TRBV11-2
cdr3_aa: CASSGIGTIGNQPQHF; v_call: TRBV6-1
cdr3_aa: CATSRDRDRGHGYTF; v_call: TRBV15
cdr3_aa: CASSQDQGSGGETQYF; v_call: TRBV4-1
cdr3_aa: CASSRGLAGGSDTQYF; v_call: TRBV5-8
cdr3_aa: CATSRMMETQYF; v_call: TRBV15
cdr3_aa: CASSQEGAWSPLHF; v_call: TRBV4-1
cdr3_aa: CASSLTGANEQYF; v_call: TRBV7-2
cdr3_aa: CASSRDLFYEQYF; v_call: TRBV5-1
cdr3_aa: CASSTGTGGNTGELFF; v_call: TRBV19
cdr3_aa: CASSQVRAEAFF; v_call: TRBV3-1/TRBV3-2
cdr3_aa: CASSERLAGGPGKNIQYF; v_call: TRBV2
cdr3_aa: CASSYARGNQPQHF; v_call: TRBV6-2/TRBV6-3